Shown below are 29 T cell receptor beta chains from a single sample sequenced in a study of T cells in women clearing cervical HPV infection (dated by TCRdb to the late 2010s). The library was made by the immunoSEQ multiplex PCR assay. The table was pulled from immuneACCESS by TCRdb, which kept in-frame rearrangements only. Such tables lose some clones; where checked, under half of the loss comes from unresolved V genes, and the rest has no known cause. This sample's table has entries for fewer than 25,000 clones. Under 6.5% of the sample belongs to the ten largest clones. The sequenced sample was blood buffy coat. These receptors came from a woman aged 18-69 years with a cervical HPV16 infection that either progressed to CIN3+ or cleared (not recorded which).

CDR3 bases read: TGTGCCAGCAGTGATAGGGACAGGCCTTCCTCCTACGAG. Protein: CASSDRDRPSSYE. The complete CDR3 protein is CASSDRDRPSSYEQYF. J is TRBJ2-7 and V is TRBV6-1, with 8 bases aligning to TRBD1. The read ends 3 residues shy of where the CDR3 ends; the end is completed using the germline J gene. The junction had 7 bases not matched to a gene; V was cut back by 3 bases and J by 0 bases. The CDR3 covers 16 residues. Per germline, CDR1 MNHNS and CDR2 SASEGT.

Details on this clone: The read halts 3 residues ahead of the CDR3 end, with the missing end drawn from the germline J gene. The chain combines TRBV19 with TRBJ2-2, with TRBD2 identical over 7 bases. The length of the CDR3 is 15 residues. V lost 3 bases, J lost 4 bases, and 5 bases stayed unmatched. Germline assignment: CDR1 LNHDA and CDR2 SQIVND (reference sequence). CDR3 loop: CASSMGLQTTGELFF. The CDR3 DNA, read in part, is TGTGCCAGTAGTATGGGACTACAAACCACCGGGGAG.

For this clone: The read ends 3 residues before the CDR3 terminus; that terminus is restored from the germline J gene. The V gene is TRBV11-2, the J gene TRBJ2-1, with no clear D. The V end lost 0 bases, the J end lost 2 bases, and 8 bases lay between the germline ends. CDR3 length equals 15 residues. Germline loops: CDR1 SGHAT, CDR2 FQNNGV. The CDR3 reads CASSLDISPYNEQFF. The sequenced part of the CDR3 DNA is TGTGCCAGCAGCTTAGATATTTCCCCCTACAATGAG.

In regard to this clone: The CDR3 goes on 3 residues after the read ends, and that part is filled in from the germline J gene. V usage is TRBV7-3 and J usage is TRBJ2-3, with D possibly TRBD2 on 7 matching bases. Germline values: CDR1 SGHTA, CDR2 FQGTGA. This CDR3 region has 16 residues. V was clipped by 1 base and J by 3 bases, with 14 bases between them. The part of the CDR3 DNA that was read is TGTGCCAGCAGCTTAAATGGCAGGGGAGGGACAGATACG. It translates to CASSLNGRGGTDT. The CDR3 in full is CASSLNGRGGTDTQYF.

To note about this clone: The read ends 3 residues early relative to the CDR3; the germline J gene fills the gap. V is TRBV5-1 and J is TRBJ1-2; D remains ambiguous. Germline V gene lookup returns CDR1 SGHRS and CDR2 YFSETQ. Trimming took 1 base from V and 4 from J, leaving 11 bases between them. This CDR3 has 14 residues. The CDR3 sequence: CASSLRGPTYGYTF. CDR3 bases read: TGCGCCAGCAGCTTGCGCGGGCCCACCTATGGC.

On this clone: The read halts 3 residues ahead of the CDR3 end, with the missing end drawn from the germline J gene. The rearrangement joins TRBV20-1 to TRBJ2-4; D is unclear. The length of the CDR3 is 13 residues. V was pared by 6 bases and J by 1 base, with 10 bases between. The germline gives CDR1 DFQATT, CDR2 SNEGSKA (reference sequence). The sequenced CDR3 bases are TGCAGTGCCAAGACAAGGGCCAAAAACATT. Amino acid sequence: CSAKTRAKNI. The whole CDR3 sequence reads CSAKTRAKNIQYF.

Points on this clone: The read is 3 residues too short to cover the CDR3 end, so that end is filled in from the germline J gene. The genes are TRBV30 and TRBJ2-5; TRBD2 aligns across 9 bases. V lost 2 bases to trimming and J lost 5 bases; unmatched junction nucleotides: 9. Germline CDR1 reads GTSNPN; CDR2 reads SVGIG (reference sequence). This CDR3 region has 15 residues. The sequenced part of the CDR3 DNA is TGTGCCTGGAGTCTTAGCGGGAGCGACTTTGAGACC. Encoded protein: CAWSLSGSDFET. The CDR3 in full is CAWSLSGSDFETQYF.

With regard to this clone: The read halts 3 residues ahead of the CDR3 end, with the missing end drawn from the germline J gene. The V call is TRBV10-3, the J call TRBJ1-2, with 10 bases lining up with TRBD1. The CDR3 contains 14 residues. Germline V gene sequence: CDR1 ENHRY, CDR2 SYGVKD. CDR3 region: CAIRRPGQGTGYTF. The CDR3 bases that were read are TGTGCCATCAGAAGACCGGGACAGGGGACCGGC.

About this clone: The read falls 3 residues short of the CDR3 end, and the missing part is taken from the germline J gene. The V and J genes are TRBV2 and TRBJ2-3, with 11 bases aligning to TRBD1. The junction had 4 bases not matched to a gene; V was cut back by 5 bases and J by 3 bases. The CDR3 totals 15 residues. The germline V gene has CDR1 SNHLY and CDR2 FYNNEI. The sequenced part of the CDR3 DNA is TGTGCCAGCAGTTCGGGACAGGGGGAAACAGATACG. This translates into CASSSGQGETDT. The entire CDR3 is CASSSGQGETDTQYF.

CDR3 residues: CASSLNPGQSNTYEQYF. Partial CDR3 DNA: TGCGCCAGCAGCTTAAATCCGGGACAATCGAATACCTACGAG. The chain carries TRBV5-1 and TRBJ2-7; D is possibly TRBD1 (6 bases). The read terminates 3 residues before the CDR3 end, so the remaining end is supplied by the germline J gene. The ends were cut back, 2 bases at V and 2 bases at J, with 20 bases in the middle. The CDR3 spans 17 residues. The germline V gene has CDR1 SGHRS and CDR2 YFSETQ.

As concerns this clone: From the germline J gene comes the end of the CDR3, since the read stops 3 residues before it. This rearrangement joins TRBV5-6 to TRBJ1-6; no firm D call. The V end lost 7 bases, the J end lost 0 bases, and 5 bases lay between the germline ends. From germline, CDR1 is SGHDT and CDR2 YYEEEE. The CDR3 spans 13 residues. Incomplete CDR3 DNA: TGTGCCAGCGGCAGCTCCTATAATTCACCC. Translating it yields CASGSSYNSP. In full, the CDR3 is CASGSSYNSPLHF.

In terms of frequency, this clone is medium-sized. Read data end 3 residues before the CDR3 end; the end is taken from the germline J gene. The chain combines TRBV29-1 with TRBJ2-4; 9 bases match TRBD1. In germline, CDR1 is SQVTM, CDR2 ANQGSEA. The CDR3 extends over 12 amino acids. The CDR3 reads CSEGQGDVPQYF. The CDR3 bases that were read are TGCAGCGAGGGACAGGGCGACGTCCCT.

On this clone itself: The observed sequence ends 3 residues before the CDR3 terminus, with the missing tail filled in from the germline J gene. The J gene is TRBJ2-3, the V gene TRBV5-1, with a tentative D call TRBD2 (5 bases). The CDR3 covers 15 residues. CDR1 is SGHRS, CDR2 YFSETQ, per germline. With 0 bases removed from V and 4 bases from J, the gap between germline ends came to 12 bases. CDR3 residues: CASSLDGVKADTQYF. The DNA read from the CDR3 is TGCGCCAGCAGCTTGGACGGGGTTAAAGCAGATACG.

On this clone: The CDR3 end falls 3 residues outside the read, so it is completed with the germline J gene. The chain links TRBV19 to TRBJ2-5, with TRBD1 matching 12 bases. Germline V gives CDR1 LNHDA, CDR2 SQIVND (reference sequence). Unmatched junction bases numbered 4, after V lost 4 bases and J lost 4 bases. The CDR3 contains 15 residues. This chain's CDR3 is CASSKPGQGAETQYF. The covered CDR3 bases are TGTGCCAGTAGTAAACCGGGACAGGGGGCAGAGACC.

Comment on this clone: With the read ending 3 residues before the CDR3 end, the germline J gene is used to fill in that end. The rearrangement joins TRBV27 to TRBJ2-7, with D uncertain. The CDR3 runs to 16 residues. Trimming cost V 0 bases and J 4 bases, with 16 bases left between them. CDR1 and CDR2 (germline): MNHEY, SMNVEV (reference sequence). The CDR3 loop is CASSLSRMWARYEQYF. CDR3 DNA, as far as it was read: TGTGCCAGCAGTTTATCCAGGATGTGGGCGAGATACGAG.

As regards this clone: The sequence runs out 3 residues before the end of the CDR3; the remainder is reconstructed from the germline J gene. This chain uses TRBV7-2 with TRBJ2-3; D not certain. Germline lookup yields CDR1 SGHTA and CDR2 FQGNSA. The CDR3 runs 13 residues. V lost 1 base and J lost 2, with 4 bases in between. This CDR3 is CASSLGPTDTQYF. CDR3 DNA, as far as it was read: TGTGCCAGCAGCTTAGGGCCCACAGATACG.

Comment on this clone: Read data end 3 residues before the CDR3 end; the end is taken from the germline J gene. The rearrangement uses TRBV12-3 or TRBV12-4 and TRBJ1-4; a possible D gene is TRBD1 (5 bases). V shed 5 bases and J shed 0 bases, with 10 bases lying between them. The CDR3 sequence is 15 residues long. The CDR3 here is CASSRQGATNEKLFF. CDR3 DNA, as far as it was read: TGTGCCAGCAGTCGGCAGGGTGCAACTAATGAAAAA.

Comments on this clone: The read falls 3 residues short of the CDR3 end, and the missing part is taken from the germline J gene. This specimen includes other DNA sequences encoding the same CDR3. The chain employs TRBV20-1 and TRBJ2-3; TRBD1 agrees at 9 bases. CDR1 DFQATT and CDR2 SNEGSKA come from the germline V gene (reference sequence). The CDR3 loop spans 13 amino acids. This CDR3 reads CSARTGGVTTQYF. The sequenced CDR3 bases are TGCAGTGCTAGGACAGGGGGAGTCACGACG.

Of note for this clone: The CDR3 end lies 3 residues beyond the end of the read and is filled in from the germline J gene. J is TRBJ1-1 and V is TRBV10-1; possible D gene TRBD1, 5 bases. Trimming shortened V by 2 bases and J by 1 base, and 14 bases separated the two germline ends. CDR3 length equals 16 residues. The germline V gene has CDR1 WNHNN and CDR2 SYGVQD (reference sequence). The sequenced CDR3 bases are TGCGCCAGCAGTGAGGTAGGGGATGAAGGGAACACTGAA. It yields the protein CASSEVGDEGNTE. The CDR3 in its entirety is CASSEVGDEGNTEAFF.

Comment on this clone: The read falls 3 residues short of the CDR3 end, and the missing part is taken from the germline J gene. The chain is built from TRBV30 and TRBJ1-6; D ambiguous. Germline lookup yields CDR1 GTSNPN and CDR2 SVGIG (reference sequence). This CDR3 has 14 amino acids. V lost 5 bases to trimming and J lost 7 bases, with 15 bases between them. CDR3 bases read: TGTGCCTGGGGTATTAATGCGGGGAATTCACCC. Residues: CAWGINAGNSP. The entire CDR3 protein is CAWGINAGNSPLHF.

As to this clone: At one of its ends the junction is not consistent with the germline gene, which may arise from a read error. Read data end 3 residues before the CDR3 end; the end is taken from the germline J gene. Distinct nucleotide sequences in the sample also encode this CDR3. The chain combines TRBV7-9 with TRBJ1-3; TRBD1 might be the D (6 bases). The CDR3 runs to 15 residues. Germline V gene lookup returns CDR1 SEHNR and CDR2 FQNEAQ (reference sequence). CDR3 DNA, as far as it was read: TGTGCCAGCACGCCAACAGGGCTTTCTGGAAACACT. Protein: CASTPTGLSGNT. The whole CDR3 region reads CASTPTGLSGNTIYF.

On this clone itself: Read sequence stops 3 residues before the CDR3 end, and the germline J gene provides the missing end. The chain combines TRBV10-2 with TRBJ2-2, with 7 bases aligning to TRBD2. The trim removed 6 bases at V and 1 base at J, leaving 2 bases unmatched. The CDR3 is 14 residues long. Per germline, CDR1 WSHSY and CDR2 SAAADI. The CDR3 region is CASRLAQNTGELFF. Partial CDR3 DNA: TGCGCCAGCAGACTAGCGCAGAACACCGGGGAG.

For this clone: Read sequence stops 3 residues before the CDR3 end, and the germline J gene provides the missing end. The chain has TRBV20-1 and TRBJ2-3; D call uncertain. CDR1 and CDR2 from the germline V gene are DFQATT and SNEGSKA (reference sequence). V lost 4 bases, J lost 1 base, and 12 bases lay in between. The CDR3 runs 14 residues. CDR3 DNA, as far as it was read: TGCAGTGCTACCATTCCCTATCGCACAGATACG. Translation gives CSATIPYRTDT. The entire CDR3 protein is CSATIPYRTDTQYF.

On this clone itself: The junction shows a germline mismatch at one end, possibly a read error. The DNA ends 3 residues before the CDR3 does, and the rest of the CDR3 is filled in from the germline J gene. The sample contains more than one DNA sequence encoding this CDR3. This chain uses TRBV11-3 with TRBJ1-3, with no clear D. Germline assignment: CDR1 SGHNT and CDR2 YENEEA. This CDR3 region has 14 residues. CDR3 sequence reads: CASSPGASGNTIYF. CDR3 bases read: TGTGCCAGCAGCCCAGGCGCCTCTGGAAACACT. Looking up the rest from reference TRBV11-3 and TRBJ1-3 gives the full variable domain: EAGVVQSPRYKIIEKKQPVAFWCNPISGHNTLYWYLQNLGQGPELLIRYENEEAVDDSQLPKDRFSAERLKGVDSTLKIQPAELGDSAVYLCASSPGASGNTIYFGEGSWLTVV.

Of note for this clone: The read is 3 residues too short to cover the CDR3 end, so that end is filled in from the germline J gene. The chain joins TRBV2 to TRBJ2-7; D is perhaps TRBD1 (7 bases). The germline V gene has CDR1 SNHLY and CDR2 FYNNEI. With 4 bases removed from V and 6 bases from J, the gap between germline ends came to 19 bases. The CDR3 loop spans 15 amino acids. This CDR3 reads CASSAGLGRGVEQYF. The covered CDR3 bases are TGTGCCAGCAGTGCCGGACTTGGCAGGGGGGTCGAG.

A note on this clone: The CDR3 end lies 3 residues beyond the end of the read and is filled in from the germline J gene. J is TRBJ2-1 and V is TRBV20-1, with 7 bases that match TRBD1. Trimming removed 6 bases from V and 2 bases from J; junction bases left unmatched: 13. CDR1 and CDR2 (germline): DFQATT, SNEGSKA (reference sequence). The CDR3 extends over 16 amino acids. The sequenced CDR3 bases are TGCAGTGCCCAGGGGGTAATGGTAGCCACCTACAATGAG. Translating gives CSAQGVMVATYNE. The CDR3 in full is CSAQGVMVATYNEQFF.

In regard to this clone: The CDR3 goes on 3 residues after the read ends, and that part is filled in from the germline J gene. This sequence joins TRBV9 and TRBJ2-5, with 11 positions matching TRBD2. Unmatched junction bases numbered 4, after V lost 0 bases and J lost 3 bases. Germline V gene lookup returns CDR1 SGDLS and CDR2 YYNGEE. CDR3 length: 16 amino acids. The CDR3 reads CASSVAQGLAEETQYF. CDR3 DNA (partial): TGTGCCAGCAGCGTAGCTCAGGGACTAGCGGAAGAGACC.

In regard to this clone: One junction end disagrees with the germline gene, perhaps due to a read error. The read ends 3 residues early relative to the CDR3; the germline J gene fills the gap. This chain links TRBV6-1 with TRBJ1-1; the D gene is possibly TRBD1 (6 bases). Germline values: CDR1 MNHNS, CDR2 SASEGT. The CDR3 consists of 19 residues. CDR3 DNA, as far as it was read: TGTGCCAGCAGCGAAGTCCAGGGGCCGCAAGACGCATCGAACACTGAA. Translated: CASSEVQGPQDASNTE. The entire CDR3 protein reads CASSEVQGPQDASNTEAFF.

Remarks on this clone: Coverage ceases 3 residues before the CDR3 finishes, and the germline J gene fills in the end. The chain links TRBV25-1 to TRBJ2-7; maybe TRBD1 (6 bases). This CDR3 is 15 amino acids long. V was clipped by 4 bases and J by 5 bases, with 18 bases between them. CDR1 is MGHDK and CDR2 is SYGVNS in the germline V gene. CDR3: CASSALTQGDHEQYF. The covered CDR3 bases are TGTGCCAGCAGTGCTTTAACACAGGGTGACCACGAG.